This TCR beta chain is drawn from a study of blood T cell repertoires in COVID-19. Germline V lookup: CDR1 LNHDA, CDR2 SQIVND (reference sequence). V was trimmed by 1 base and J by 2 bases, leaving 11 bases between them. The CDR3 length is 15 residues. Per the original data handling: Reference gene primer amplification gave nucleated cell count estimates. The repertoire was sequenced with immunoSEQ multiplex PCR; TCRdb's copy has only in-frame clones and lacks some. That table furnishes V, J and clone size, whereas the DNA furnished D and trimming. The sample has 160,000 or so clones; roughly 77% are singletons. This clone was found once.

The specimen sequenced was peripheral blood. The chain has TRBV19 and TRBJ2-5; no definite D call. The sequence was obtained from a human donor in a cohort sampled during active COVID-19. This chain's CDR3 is CASSIGPVLQETQYF. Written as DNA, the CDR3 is TGTGCCAGTAGTATAGGGCCCGTACTACAAGAGACCCAGTACTTC.